The 25 T cell receptor beta chains given below trace back to one sample, sequenced in a study of technical replicates of blood from a few donors. Clones were sequenced by immunoSEQ multiplex PCR, and TCRdb holds only the in-frame ones, with some missing. The sample lists just over 60,000 clones, over 75% occurring once. What was sequenced was PBMCs. These receptors were obtained from a human donor in good health. Some clones in this sample may be carry-over from other donors' samples.

V gene TRBV7-8 combines with J gene TRBJ1-3; 8 nucleotides line up with TRBD1. Germline V CDR1 and CDR2: SGHVS, FQNEAQ. The junction had 12 bases not matched to a gene; V was cut back by 5 bases and J by 0 bases. The CDR3 runs 18 residues. CDR3 coding DNA: TGTGCCAGCAGCCCCCGGGACAGGAGTTTAATCTCTGGAAACACCATATATTTT. It encodes CASSPRDRSLISGNTIYF.

The CDR3 bases are TGTGCCAGCAACTGGGCAGGGGGGATCTACGAGCAGTACTTC. As protein: CASNWAGGIYEQYF. The chain joins TRBV6-1 to TRBJ2-7, with D maybe TRBD1 (7 bases). Germline lookup yields CDR1 MNHNS and CDR2 SASEGT. The V end was cut by 7 bases, the J end by 3 bases, with 16 bases between. This CDR3 has 14 residues.

This chain connects TRBV15 to TRBJ1-1; the D gene is possibly TRBD1 (5 bases). The V end lost 6 bases, the J end lost 2 bases, and 10 bases lay between the germline ends. This CDR3 is 13 amino acids long. Germline V gene lookup returns CDR1 LNHNV and CDR2 YYDKDF (reference sequence). The CDR3 loop is CATRDSLNTEAFF. CDR3 in DNA: TGTGCCACCAGAGACAGCCTAAACACTGAAGCTTTCTTT.

This rearrangement joins TRBV5-6 to TRBJ2-7; 7 positions agree with TRBD1. CDR1 and CDR2 from the germline V gene are SGHDT and YYEEEE. Unmatched junction bases numbered 3, after V lost 2 bases and J lost 1 base. The CDR3 extends over 14 amino acids. CDR3 sequence reads: CASSFGQASYEQYF. DNA for the CDR3: TGTGCCAGCAGCTTTGGACAGGCTTCCTACGAGCAGTACTTC.

The chain couples TRBV5-4 to TRBJ2-5; 11 nucleotides line up with TRBD2. Germline lookup yields CDR1 SGHNT and CDR2 YYREEE (reference sequence). The CDR3 consists of 15 residues. J lost 5 bases, V lost 2 bases, and 5 bases had no gene match. For the CDR3, the DNA is TGTGCCAGCAGCTTTGTAGCGGGGGGGCCTGAGACCCAGTACTTC. Its protein is CASSFVAGGPETQYF.

This chain uses TRBV5-4 with TRBJ2-3; 8 bases agree with TRBD2. Germline CDR1 and CDR2: SGHNT and YYREEE (reference sequence). Germline trimming cut 4 bases from V and 2 bases from J; bases unmatched to any gene: 9. The CDR3 runs 16 residues. The CDR3 nucleotides are TGTGCCAGCAGCCCCGGGGGCGGGGGGACCACAGATACGCAGTATTTT. Its protein product is CASSPGGGGTTDTQYF. Full variable domain (missing parts from reference TRBV5-4 and TRBJ2-3): ETGVTQSPTHLIKTRGQQVTLRCSSQSGHNTVSWYQQALGQGPQFIFQYYREEENGRGNFPPRFSGLQFPNYSSELNVNALELDDSALYLCASSPGGGGTTDTQYFGPGTRLTVL.

The chain recombines TRBV10-2 with TRBJ1-4, with a weak D call TRBD1 (5 bases). V lost 6 bases, J lost 10 bases, and 18 bases lay in between. The CDR3 extends over 14 amino acids. Germline V gives CDR1 WSHSY, CDR2 SAAADI. The CDR3 is CASRGDARGGKLFF. The CDR3 DNA follows: TGCGCCAGCAGAGGGGACGCCCGGGGGGGAAAACTGTTTTTT.

This chain uses TRBV5-4 with TRBJ2-5; 11 bases are a match to TRBD2. The CDR3 consists of 13 residues. The V and J ends lost 4 bases and 7 bases, in that order; junction bases with no gene match: 3. In germline, CDR1 is SGHNT, CDR2 YYREEE (reference sequence). CDR3 sequence (DNA): TGTGCCAGCAGCCATAGCGGGGGGGCGACCCAGTACTTC. Translating it yields CASSHSGGATQYF.

The rearrangement links TRBV4-1 to TRBJ1-5; no reliable D call. Germline CDR1 is MGHRA and CDR2 is YSYEKL. The V end was cut by 0 bases, the J end by 2 bases, with 14 bases between. The length of the CDR3 is 17 residues. In nucleotides, the CDR3 is TGCGCCAGCAGCCAAGATCTTGAAGAACGGGGCAATCAGCCCCAGCATTTT. This encodes CASSQDLEERGNQPQHF.

The gene calls are TRBV29-1 and TRBJ2-7; no clear D. The germline gives CDR1 SQVTM, CDR2 ANQGSEA. The CDR3 consists of 13 residues. Trimming removed 4 bases at V and 2 bases at J, with 12 bases between. The CDR3 here is CSVGASGPYEQYF. The CDR3 DNA follows: TGCAGCGTTGGAGCTTCGGGTCCCTACGAGCAGTACTTC.

The chain uses TRBV5-1 and TRBJ2-7; tentative D call: TRBD2 (7 bases). The germline V gene encodes CDR1 SGHRS and CDR2 YFSETQ. V gave up 0 bases and J gave up 6 bases, with 16 bases separating them. The CDR3 contains 15 residues. The CDR3 coding sequence is TGCGCCAGCAGCTTGGCCTCGGGGGGCGGTTTCGAGCAGTACTTC. Its translation: CASSLASGGGFEQYF.

The chain links TRBV4-3 to TRBJ2-7; TRBD1 matches at 11 bases. Trimming at V came to 4 bases and at J to 2 bases, leaving 10 bases not matched to a gene. The CDR3 length is 17 residues. Germline CDR1 is LGHNA and CDR2 is YSLEER. The CDR3 is CASSLSPRGQGAYEQYF. The CDR3 region has the DNA TGCGCCAGCAGCCTTTCCCCTCGGGGACAGGGGGCCTACGAGCAGTACTTC.

CDR3 region: CASSTTGYAYEQYF. CDR3 in DNA: TGTGCCAGTAGTACCACAGGGTACGCCTACGAGCAGTACTTC. V usage is TRBV19 and J usage is TRBJ2-7, with D perhaps matching TRBD1 (6 bases). Trimming cost V 4 bases and J 2 bases, with 12 bases left between them. The CDR3 is 14 amino acids. The germline CDR1 and CDR2 sequences are LNHDA and SQIVND (reference sequence).

This sequence joins TRBV7-9 and TRBJ2-7; the D gene is possibly TRBD2 (6 bases). Trimming left V 6 bases short and J 6 bases short, with 15 bases between. Germline V gives CDR1 SEHNR, CDR2 FQNEAQ (reference sequence). The CDR3 loop spans 13 amino acids. Here the CDR3 reads CASSWEGRSEQYF. The CDR3 region has the DNA TGTGCCAGCAGTTGGGAAGGGAGGAGCGAGCAGTACTTC. The whole variable domain, filled in from reference TRBV7-9 and TRBJ2-7, reads DTGVSQNPRHKITKRGQNVTFRCDPISEHNRLYWYRQTLGQGPEFLTYFQNEAQLEKSRLLSDRFSAERPKGSFSTLEIQRTEQGDSAMYLCASSWEGRSEQYFGPGTRLTVT.

The CDR3 loop is CASTPPLGGRAEQFF. The CDR3 DNA reads as TGTGCCAGCACTCCACCCCTTGGAGGGCGGGCTGAGCAGTTCTTC. This chain connects TRBV6-5 to TRBJ2-1; possibly TRBD2 for D (6 bases). The germline CDR1 and CDR2 sequences are MNHEY and SVGAGI. V was cut by 7 bases and J by 9 bases, with 22 bases left in between. This CDR3 is built from 15 residues.

The rearrangement joins TRBV14 to TRBJ1-2, with TRBD1 matching 7 bases. CDR3 size: 14 residues. The V segment lost 4 bases and the J segment 8 bases; nucleotides outside the gene matches: 10. CDR1 and CDR2 (germline): SGHDN, FVKESK. The CDR3 DNA sequence: TGTGCCAGCAGCCGTACGACAGGGCCGTTGGGCTACACCTTC. This sequence encodes CASSRTTGPLGYTF.

The chain combines TRBV9 with TRBJ1-6; maybe TRBD1 (6 bases). Trimming cost V 0 bases and J 6 bases, with 16 bases left between them. There are 17 residues in the CDR3. Germline V gene lookup returns CDR1 SGDLS and CDR2 YYNGEE. For the CDR3, the DNA is TGTGCCAGCAGCGTAGGGAGTGTCCAGGGGAGTAATTCACCCCTCCACTTT. Translating gives CASSVGSVQGSNSPLHF.

This chain joins TRBV11-2 and TRBJ2-1, with 9 bases aligning to TRBD2. The germline V gene has CDR1 SGHAT and CDR2 FQNNGV. The trim removed 5 bases at V and 4 bases at J, leaving 6 bases unmatched. The CDR3 consists of 15 residues. The CDR3 DNA follows: TGTGCCAGCAGCCATAGCGGGAGTCGATACAATGAGCAGTTCTTC. Translated, it gives CASSHSGSRYNEQFF.

This rearrangement joins TRBV7-2 to TRBJ2-5; possibly TRBD2 for D (6 bases). Trimming removed 2 bases at V and 5 bases at J, with 15 bases between. Germline V gives CDR1 SGHTA, CDR2 FQGNSA. The CDR3 sequence is 15 residues long. CDR3 sequence: CASSLFGGAGETQYF. CDR3 bases: TGTGCCAGCAGCTTATTCGGCGGGGCCGGGGAGACCCAGTACTTC.

The gene calls are TRBV7-9 and TRBJ1-5; 8 nucleotides line up with TRBD1. From germline, CDR1 is SEHNR and CDR2 FQNEAQ (reference sequence). Losses at the gene ends were 11 bases for V and 2 bases for J; bases not matched to a gene: 11. The CDR3 runs 15 residues. The CDR3 sequence: CAGTWDRYGNQPQHF. CDR3 in DNA: TGTGCCGGAACCTGGGACAGGTATGGCAATCAGCCCCAGCATTTT.

The chain has TRBV18 and TRBJ1-1; TRBD1 is a possible D gene (5 bases). This CDR3 contains 15 residues. The germline V gene has CDR1 KGHSH and CDR2 LQKENI. V was clipped by 6 bases and J by 1 base, with 15 bases between them. CDR3 DNA: TGTGCCAGCTCCCCAGCTGGGGGGGGGAACACTGAAGCTTTCTTT. This sequence encodes CASSPAGGGNTEAFF.

The chain joins TRBV10-3 to TRBJ2-2, with 12 bases fitting TRBD1. The J segment lost 3 bases and the V segment lost 6 bases, leaving 8 bases of the junction unmatched. Germline loops: CDR1 ENHRY, CDR2 SYGVKD. The CDR3 runs to 17 residues. DNA of the CDR3: TGTGCCATCAGAGGGGGGACAGGGGGCCGGGACACCGGGGAGCTGTTTTTT. Its protein is CAIRGGTGGRDTGELFF.

The chain is built from TRBV5-4 and TRBJ1-1, with D perhaps matching TRBD1 (6 bases). Trimming shortened V by 4 bases and J by 0 bases, and 16 bases separated the two germline ends. Germline V gives CDR1 SGHNT, CDR2 YYREEE (reference sequence). The CDR3 sequence is 16 residues long. DNA of the CDR3: TGTGCCAGCAGCGCGGACAGAGTTACCATGAACACTGAAGCTTTCTTT. Protein product: CASSADRVTMNTEAFF.

The rearrangement links TRBV25-1 to TRBJ2-3; a possible D gene is TRBD1 (8 bases). From germline, CDR1 is MGHDK and CDR2 SYGVNS. Trimming removed 4 bases from V and 2 bases from J, with 16 bases in between. This CDR3 is built from 16 residues. This CDR3 reads CASSAYRGGNTDTQYF. For the CDR3, the DNA is TGTGCCAGCAGTGCCTACAGGGGGGGGAACACAGATACGCAGTATTTT.

This clone came up once. The chain uses TRBV7-9 and TRBJ1-2; 7 nucleotides align to TRBD1. There are 13 residues in the CDR3. J gave up 6 bases and V 5 bases, and 6 bases lay outside the gene matches. Germline values: CDR1 SEHNR, CDR2 FQNEAQ (reference sequence). This CDR3 reads CASSTTGEHGYTF. The CDR3 DNA reads as TGTGCCAGCAGCACAACAGGGGAGCATGGCTACACCTTC.